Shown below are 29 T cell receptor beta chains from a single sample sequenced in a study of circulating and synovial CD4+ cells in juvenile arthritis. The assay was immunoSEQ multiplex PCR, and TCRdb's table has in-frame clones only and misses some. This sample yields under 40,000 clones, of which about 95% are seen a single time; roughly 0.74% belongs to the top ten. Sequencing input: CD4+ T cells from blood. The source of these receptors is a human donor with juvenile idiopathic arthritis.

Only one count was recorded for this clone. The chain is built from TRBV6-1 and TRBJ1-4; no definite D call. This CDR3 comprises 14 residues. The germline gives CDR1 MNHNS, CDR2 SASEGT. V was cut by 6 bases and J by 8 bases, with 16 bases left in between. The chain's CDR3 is CASRPNGMGEKLFF. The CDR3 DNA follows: TGTGCCAGCAGGCCCAATGGTATGGGCGAAAAACTGTTTTTT.

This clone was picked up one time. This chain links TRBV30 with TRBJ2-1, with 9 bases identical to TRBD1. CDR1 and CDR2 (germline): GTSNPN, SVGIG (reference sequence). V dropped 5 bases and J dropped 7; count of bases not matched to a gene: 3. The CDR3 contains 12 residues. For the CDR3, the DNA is TGTGCCTGGCACAGGGGGCAGAATGAGCAGTTCTTC. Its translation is CAWHRGQNEQFF.

The CDR3 is CAWKGRGGPTREKLFF. CDR3 sequence (DNA): TGTGCCTGGAAGGGGAGGGGGGGCCCCACGAGGGAAAAACTGTTTTTT. The chain joins TRBV30 to TRBJ1-4, with D tentatively TRBD1 (6 bases). The germline V gene encodes CDR1 GTSNPN and CDR2 SVGIG (reference sequence). The CDR3 loop spans 16 amino acids. Trimming stripped 4 bases from V and 8 bases from J, with 23 bases between. The whole variable domain, remainder taken from reference TRBV30 and TRBJ1-4, is SQTIHQWPATLVQPVGSPLSLECTVEGTSNPNLYWYRQAAGRGLQLLFYSVGIGQISSEVPQNLSASRPQDRQFILSSKKLLLSDSGFYLCAWKGRGGPTREKLFFGSGTQLSVL.

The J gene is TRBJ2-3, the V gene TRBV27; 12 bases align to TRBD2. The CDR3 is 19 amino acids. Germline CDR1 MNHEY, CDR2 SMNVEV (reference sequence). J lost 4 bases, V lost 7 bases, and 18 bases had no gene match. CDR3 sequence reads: CASTTGRLAGGGGPDTQYF. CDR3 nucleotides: TGTGCCAGCACCACAGGGCGGCTAGCGGGGGGGGGTGGTCCAGATACGCAGTATTTT.

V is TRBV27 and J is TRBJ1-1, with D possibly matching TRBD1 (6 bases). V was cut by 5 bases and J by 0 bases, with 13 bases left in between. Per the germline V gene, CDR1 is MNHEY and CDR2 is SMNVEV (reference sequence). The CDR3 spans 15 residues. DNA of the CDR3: TGTGCCAGCAGTCCCAGGACAGAGATGAACACTGAAGCTTTCTTT. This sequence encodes CASSPRTEMNTEAFF.

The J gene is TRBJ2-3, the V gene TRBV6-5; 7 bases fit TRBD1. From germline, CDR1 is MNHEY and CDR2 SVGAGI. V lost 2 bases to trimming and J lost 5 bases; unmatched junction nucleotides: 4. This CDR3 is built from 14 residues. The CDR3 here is CASSYNRGEDTQYF. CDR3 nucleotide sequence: TGTGCCAGCAGTTACAACAGGGGAGAAGATACGCAGTATTTT.

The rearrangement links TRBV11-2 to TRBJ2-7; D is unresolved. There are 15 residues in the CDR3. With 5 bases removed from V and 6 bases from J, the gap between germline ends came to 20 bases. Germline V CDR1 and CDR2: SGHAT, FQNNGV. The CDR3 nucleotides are TGTGCCAGCAGCCTCCGGCGACTGCCCGAAAGCGAGCAGTACTTC. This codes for CASSLRRLPESEQYF.

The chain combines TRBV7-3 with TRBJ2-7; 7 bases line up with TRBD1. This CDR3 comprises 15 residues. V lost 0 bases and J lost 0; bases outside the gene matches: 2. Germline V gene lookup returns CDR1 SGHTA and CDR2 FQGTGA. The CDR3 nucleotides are TGTGCCAGCAGCTTAACCGGGGACAGCTCCTACGAGCAGTACTTC. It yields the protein CASSLTGDSSYEQYF. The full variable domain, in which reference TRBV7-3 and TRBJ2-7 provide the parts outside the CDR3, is GAGVSQTPSNKVTEKGKYVELRCDPISGHTALYWYRQSLGQGPEFLIYFQGTGAADDSGLPNDRFFAVRPEGSVSTLKIQRTERGDSAVYLCASSLTGDSSYEQYFGPGTRLTVT.

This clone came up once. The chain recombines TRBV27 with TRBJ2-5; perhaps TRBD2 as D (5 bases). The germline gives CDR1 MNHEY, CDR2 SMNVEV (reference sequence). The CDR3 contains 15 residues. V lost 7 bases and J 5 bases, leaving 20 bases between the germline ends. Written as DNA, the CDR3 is TGTGCCAGCATCCCGGGAAGGGCCCCGGGGGAGACCCAGTACTTC. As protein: CASIPGRAPGETQYF.

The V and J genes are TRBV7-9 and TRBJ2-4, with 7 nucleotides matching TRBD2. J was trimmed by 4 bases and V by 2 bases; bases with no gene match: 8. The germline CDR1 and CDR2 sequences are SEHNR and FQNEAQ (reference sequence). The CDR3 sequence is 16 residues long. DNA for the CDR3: TGTGCCAGCAGCTTATCGGGGGGTGGTAGGAAAAACATTCAGTACTTC. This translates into CASSLSGGGRKNIQYF.

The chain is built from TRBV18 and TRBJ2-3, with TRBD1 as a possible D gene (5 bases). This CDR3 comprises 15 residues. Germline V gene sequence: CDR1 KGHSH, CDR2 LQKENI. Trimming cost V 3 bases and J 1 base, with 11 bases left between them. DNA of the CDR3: TGTGCCAGCTCACCCAACACCAGGGGCACAGATACGCAGTATTTT. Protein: CASSPNTRGTDTQYF.

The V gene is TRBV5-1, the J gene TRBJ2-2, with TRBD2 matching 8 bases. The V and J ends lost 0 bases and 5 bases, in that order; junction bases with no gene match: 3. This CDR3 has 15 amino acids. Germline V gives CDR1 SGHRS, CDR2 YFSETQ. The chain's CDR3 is CASSLVSGSTGELFF. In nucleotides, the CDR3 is TGCGCCAGCAGCTTGGTCAGCGGGAGTACCGGGGAGCTGTTTTTT. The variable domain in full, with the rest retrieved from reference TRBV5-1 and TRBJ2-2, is KAGVTQTPRYLIKTRGQQVTLSCSPISGHRSVSWYQQTPGQGLQFLFEYFSETQRNKGNFPGRFSGRQFSNSRSEMNVSTLELGDSALYLCASSLVSGSTGELFFGEGSRLTVL.

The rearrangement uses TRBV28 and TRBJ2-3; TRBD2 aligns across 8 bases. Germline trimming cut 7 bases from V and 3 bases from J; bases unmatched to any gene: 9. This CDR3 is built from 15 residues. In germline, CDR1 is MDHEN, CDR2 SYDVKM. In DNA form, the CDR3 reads TGTGCCAGCACTCCCGGGGGGGGCCTAACAGATACGCAGTATTTT. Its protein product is CASTPGGGLTDTQYF.

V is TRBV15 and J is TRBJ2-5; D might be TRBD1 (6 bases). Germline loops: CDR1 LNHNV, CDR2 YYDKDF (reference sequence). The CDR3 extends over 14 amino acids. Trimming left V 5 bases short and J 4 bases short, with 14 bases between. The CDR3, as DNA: TGTGCCACCAGCGCTGGGTTAGGGGGAGAGACCCAGTACTTC. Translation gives CATSAGLGGETQYF. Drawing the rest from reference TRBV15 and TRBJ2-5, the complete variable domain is DAMVIQNPRYQVTQFGKPVTLSCSQTLNHNVMYWYQQKSSQAPKLLFHYYDKDFNNEADTPDNFQSRRPNTSFCFLDIRSPGLGDTAMYLCATSAGLGGETQYFGPGTRLLVL.

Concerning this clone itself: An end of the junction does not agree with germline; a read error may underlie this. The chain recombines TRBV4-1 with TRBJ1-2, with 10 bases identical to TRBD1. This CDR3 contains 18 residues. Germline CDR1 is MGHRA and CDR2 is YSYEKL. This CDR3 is CASSQETGQGRSNYGYTF. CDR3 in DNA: TGCGCCAGCAGCCAAGAGACGGGACAGGGGCGTTCTAACTACGGCTACACCTTC.

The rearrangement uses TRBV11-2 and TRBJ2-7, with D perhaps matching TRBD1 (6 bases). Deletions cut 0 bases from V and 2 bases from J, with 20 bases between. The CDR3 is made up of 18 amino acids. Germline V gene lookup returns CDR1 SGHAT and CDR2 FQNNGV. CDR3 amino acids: CASSLEGIRGRKTYEQYF. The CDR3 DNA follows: TGTGCCAGCAGCTTAGAAGGGATCAGGGGTCGTAAGACCTACGAGCAGTACTTC.

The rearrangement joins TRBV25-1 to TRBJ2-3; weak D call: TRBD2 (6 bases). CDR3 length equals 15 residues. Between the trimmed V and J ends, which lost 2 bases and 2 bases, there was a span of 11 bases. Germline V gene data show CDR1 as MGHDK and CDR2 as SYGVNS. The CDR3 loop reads CASSERDLPTDTQYF. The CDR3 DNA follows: TGTGCCAGCAGTGAAAGGGACTTGCCCACAGATACGCAGTATTTT. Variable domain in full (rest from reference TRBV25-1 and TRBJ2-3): EADIYQTPRYLVIGTGKKITLECSQTMGHDKMYWYQQDPGMELHLIHYSYGVNSTEKGDLSSESTVSRIRTEHFPLTLESARPSHTSQYLCASSERDLPTDTQYFGPGTRLTVL.

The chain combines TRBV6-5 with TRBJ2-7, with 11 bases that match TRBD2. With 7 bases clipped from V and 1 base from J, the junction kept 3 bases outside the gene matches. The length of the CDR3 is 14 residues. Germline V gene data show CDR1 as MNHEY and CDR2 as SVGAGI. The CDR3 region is CASIRTSGSYEQYF. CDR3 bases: TGTGCCAGCATTCGGACTAGCGGGTCCTACGAGCAGTACTTC.

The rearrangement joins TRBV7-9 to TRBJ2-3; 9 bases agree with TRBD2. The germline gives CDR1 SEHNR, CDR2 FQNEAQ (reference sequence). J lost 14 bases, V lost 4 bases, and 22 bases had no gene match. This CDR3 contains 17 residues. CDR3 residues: CASSSGGVAGAYFRTYF. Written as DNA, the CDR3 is TGTGCCAGCAGCTCAGGGGGAGTAGCGGGGGCCTACTTTCGAACGTATTTT.

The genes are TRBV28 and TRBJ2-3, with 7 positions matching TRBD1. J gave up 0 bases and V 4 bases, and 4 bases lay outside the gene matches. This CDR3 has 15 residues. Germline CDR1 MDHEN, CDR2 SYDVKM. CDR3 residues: CASSSRGQSTDTQYF. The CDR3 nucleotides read TGTGCCAGCAGTTCGAGGGGACAGAGCACAGATACGCAGTATTTT.

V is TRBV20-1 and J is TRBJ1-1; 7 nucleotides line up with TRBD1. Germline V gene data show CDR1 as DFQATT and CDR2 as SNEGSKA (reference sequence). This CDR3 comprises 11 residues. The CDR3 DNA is TGCAGACCACAGGGGCCCACTGAAGCTTTCTTT. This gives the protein CRPQGPTEAFF.

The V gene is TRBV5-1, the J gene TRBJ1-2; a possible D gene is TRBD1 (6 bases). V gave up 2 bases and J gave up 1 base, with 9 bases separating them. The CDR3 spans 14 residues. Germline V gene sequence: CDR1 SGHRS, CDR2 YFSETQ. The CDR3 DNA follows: TGCGCCAGCAGCTTTCCGGACAGTAACTATGGCTACACCTTC. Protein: CASSFPDSNYGYTF.

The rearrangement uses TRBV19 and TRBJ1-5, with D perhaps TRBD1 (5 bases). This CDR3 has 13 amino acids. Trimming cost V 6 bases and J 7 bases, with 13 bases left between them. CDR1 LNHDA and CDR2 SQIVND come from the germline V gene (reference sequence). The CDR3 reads CASSTSGGQPQHF. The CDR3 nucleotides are TGTGCCAGTAGCACGAGTGGGGGGCAGCCCCAGCATTTT. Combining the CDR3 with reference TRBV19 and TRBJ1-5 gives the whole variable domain DGGITQSPKYLFRKEGQNVTLSCEQNLNHDAMYWYRQDPGQGLRLIYYSQIVNDFQKGDIAEGYSVSREKKESFPLTVTSAQKNPTAFYLCASSTSGGQPQHFGDGTRLSIL.

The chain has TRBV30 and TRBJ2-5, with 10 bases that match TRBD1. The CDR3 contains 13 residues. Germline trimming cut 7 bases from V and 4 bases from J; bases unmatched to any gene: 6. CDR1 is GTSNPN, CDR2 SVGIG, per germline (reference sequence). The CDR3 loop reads CAYDRGQIETQYF. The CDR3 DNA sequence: TGTGCCTACGACAGGGGGCAGATAGAGACCCAGTACTTC.

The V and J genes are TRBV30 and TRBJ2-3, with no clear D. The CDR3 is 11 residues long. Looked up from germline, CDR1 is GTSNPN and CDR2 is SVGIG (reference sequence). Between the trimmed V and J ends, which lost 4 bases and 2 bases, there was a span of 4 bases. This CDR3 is CAWTHTDTQYF. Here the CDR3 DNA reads TGTGCCTGGACCCACACAGATACGCAGTATTTT.

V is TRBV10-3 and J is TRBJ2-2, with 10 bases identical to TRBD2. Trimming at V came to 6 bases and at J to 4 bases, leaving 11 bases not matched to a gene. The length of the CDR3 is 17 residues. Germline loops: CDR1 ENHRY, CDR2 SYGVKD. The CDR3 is CAIRTASGRGGTGELFF. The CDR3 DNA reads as TGTGCCATCAGGACTGCTAGCGGGAGAGGGGGCACCGGGGAGCTGTTTTTT.

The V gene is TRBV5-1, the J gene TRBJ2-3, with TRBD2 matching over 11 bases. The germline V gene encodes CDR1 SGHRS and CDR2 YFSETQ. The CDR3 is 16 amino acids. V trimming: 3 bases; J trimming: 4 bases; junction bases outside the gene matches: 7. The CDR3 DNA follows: TGCGCCAGCAGCTCCGGGACTAGCGGATACCCAGATACGCAGTATTTT. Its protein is CASSSGTSGYPDTQYF.

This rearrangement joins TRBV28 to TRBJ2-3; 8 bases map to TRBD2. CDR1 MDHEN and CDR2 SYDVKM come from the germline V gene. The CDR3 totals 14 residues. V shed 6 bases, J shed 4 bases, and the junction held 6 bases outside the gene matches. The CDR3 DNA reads TGTGCCAGCAGCGGGAGGGAAAAAGCAGATACGCAGTATTTT. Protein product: CASSGREKADTQYF.

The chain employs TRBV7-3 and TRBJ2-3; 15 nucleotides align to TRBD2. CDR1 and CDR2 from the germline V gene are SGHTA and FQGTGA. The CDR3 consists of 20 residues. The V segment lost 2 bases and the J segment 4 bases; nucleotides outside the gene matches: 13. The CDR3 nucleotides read TGTGCCAGCAGCTTAGGGAGGACTAGCGGGAGGGGACTCGGTCCAGATACGCAGTATTTT. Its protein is CASSLGRTSGRGLGPDTQYF. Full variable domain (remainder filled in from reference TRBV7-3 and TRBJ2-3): GAGVSQTPSNKVTEKGKYVELRCDPISGHTALYWYRQSLGQGPEFLIYFQGTGAADDSGLPNDRFFAVRPEGSVSTLKIQRTERGDSAVYLCASSLGRTSGRGLGPDTQYFGPGTRLTVL.